These 9 T cell receptor beta chains were all obtained from the same sample, sequenced in a study of post-analysis software for immune sequencing data. Study-wide points: TRBV5-6, TRBV5-1 and TRBV20-1 belonged to a set of about 5 TRBV segments that were more frequent in patients than controls.

Their cognate antigens are unknown. Sequencing libraries made from TCR beta cDNA carried unique molecular identifiers. TCRdb called the PCR reads again in MiXCR, with one record for every CDR3 protein. The table shows about 540,000 distinct CDR3 sequences, with about a third occurring only once. Sequencing used blood. The receptors come from a girl aged 2-17 years with multiple sclerosis.

This chain links TRBV19 with TRBJ2-3, with D possibly matching TRBD1 (5 bases). This CDR3 contains 13 residues. Per germline, CDR1 LNHDA and CDR2 SQIVND (reference sequence). The V and J ends lost 6 bases and 4 bases respectively, with 11 bases between them. The CDR3: CASSPKGSDTQYF. The CDR3 coding sequence is TGTGCCAGTAGCCCAAAGGGGTCAGATACGCAGTATTTT. Complete variable domain (other parts from reference TRBV19 and TRBJ2-3): DGGITQSPKYLFRKEGQNVTLSCEQNLNHDAMYWYRQDPGQGLRLIYYSQIVNDFQKGDIAEGYSVSREKKESFPLTVTSAQKNPTAFYLCASSPKGSDTQYFGPGTRLTVL.

This chain connects TRBV28 to TRBJ2-6; no clear D gene. V was trimmed by 2 bases and J by 1 base, leaving 18 bases between them. The CDR3 is 19 amino acids. Germline V gene data show CDR1 as MDHEN and CDR2 as SYDVKM. This chain's CDR3 is CASSLSSDGPRSGANVLTF. CDR3 bases: TGTGCCAGCAGTTTAAGTTCGGACGGACCCCGGTCTGGGGCCAACGTCCTGACTTTC.

The chain is built from TRBV6-1 and TRBJ2-7, with TRBD2 as a possible D gene (6 bases). CDR1 and CDR2 from the germline V gene are MNHNS and SASEGT. This CDR3 is 13 amino acids long. V gave up 4 bases and J gave up 2 bases, with 9 bases separating them. The CDR3 DNA reads as TGTGCCAGCAGTGTTGTAGCGGCCTACGAGCAGTACTTC. Its protein product is CASSVVAAYEQYF.

The genes are TRBV2 and TRBJ1-1; 8 nucleotides align to TRBD1. V was clipped by 2 bases and J by 0 bases; unmatched bases: 2. This CDR3 is 15 amino acids long. Germline CDR1 SNHLY, CDR2 FYNNEI. The CDR3 sequence: CASSESGGVNTEAFF. CDR3 nucleotides: TGTGCCAGCAGTGAATCAGGGGGCGTGAACACTGAAGCTTTCTTT.

In its sample, this clonotype was seen many times. The CDR3 coding sequence is TGCGCCAGCAGCTTGTCGGGGGATGGCTACACCTTC. This encodes CASSLSGDGYTF. The V gene is TRBV5-1, the J gene TRBJ1-2; D possibly corresponds to TRBD1 (5 bases). CDR3 length: 12 amino acids. Trimming shortened V by 1 base and J by 6 bases, and 7 bases separated the two germline ends. Germline CDR1 is SGHRS and CDR2 is YFSETQ.

V and J are TRBV20-1 and TRBJ2-1; D is ambiguous. V was clipped by 0 bases and J by 5 bases, with 17 bases between them. The CDR3 has 16 residues. Germline loops: CDR1 DFQATT, CDR2 SNEGSKA (reference sequence). The CDR3 spells CSARDPSVGVDNEQFF. The CDR3 nucleotides are TGCAGTGCTAGAGATCCCTCAGTTGGGGTGGACAATGAGCAGTTCTTC.

This chain uses TRBV7-8 with TRBJ1-2; D is uncertain. This CDR3 is built from 14 residues. Germline CDR1 is SGHVS and CDR2 is FQNEAQ. Trimming left V 0 bases short and J 6 bases short, with 11 bases between. The CDR3 DNA sequence: TGTGCCAGCAGCTTAGCCCCGGAATGGGATGGCTACACCTTC. Protein sequence: CASSLAPEWDGYTF.

The chain carries TRBV5-1 and TRBJ2-1; either TRBD1 or TRBD2 may fit D (6 bases each). The CDR3 loop spans 13 amino acids. Germline lookup yields CDR1 SGHRS and CDR2 YFSETQ. V lost 7 bases and J lost 8, with 16 bases in between. The CDR3 bases are TGCGCCAGCTTGGAAGGGGGGAACGATGAGCAGTTCTTC. Protein product: CASLEGGNDEQFF. Full variable domain (missing parts from reference TRBV5-1 and TRBJ2-1): KAGVTQTPRYLIKTRGQQVTLSCSPISGHRSVSWYQQTPGQGLQFLFEYFSETQRNKGNFPGRFSGRQFSNSRSEMNVSTLELGDSALYLCASLEGGNDEQFFGPGTRLTVL.

V usage is TRBV12-3 or TRBV12-4 and J usage is TRBJ2-1; the D gene is possibly TRBD1 (6 bases). Trimming pared 6 bases from V and 9 bases from J, leaving 15 bases between. This CDR3 has 13 amino acids. Here the CDR3 reads CASRKTGLGEQFF. CDR3 in DNA: TGTGCCAGCAGAAAAACAGGGTTGGGTGAGCAGTTCTTC.